This TCR beta chain was identified in a study of blood T cell repertoires in COVID-19. Turning to the study itself: Collection of acute and convalescent COVID-19 samples took place in the United States, Italy and Spain.

This clone was detected only a few times. The germline CDR1 and CDR2 sequences are SGHVS and FQNEAQ. V shed 3 bases and J shed 1 base, with 12 bases lying between them. The CDR3 is 15 amino acids. Original handling: Reference gene primers were amplified, and this amplification served to estimate nucleated cell counts. Produced via immunoSEQ multiplex PCR; TCRdb's table is partial and in-frame only. V, J and clone size are those of that table, while D and trimming were read from the DNA. The sample includes 250,000 to 300,000 clones, over 75% of them seen just once. The rearrangement links TRBV7-8 to TRBJ1-1; TRBD1 might be the D (6 bases). The sequenced sample was PBMCs or T cells enriched from blood (not recorded which). The TCR originated in a man aged 18 to 29 who had recovered from COVID-19. The CDR3 nucleotides read TGTGCCAGCAGCTTTCTGGAAGGGGGGAACACTGAAGCTTTCTTT. Protein: CASSFLEGGNTEAFF.